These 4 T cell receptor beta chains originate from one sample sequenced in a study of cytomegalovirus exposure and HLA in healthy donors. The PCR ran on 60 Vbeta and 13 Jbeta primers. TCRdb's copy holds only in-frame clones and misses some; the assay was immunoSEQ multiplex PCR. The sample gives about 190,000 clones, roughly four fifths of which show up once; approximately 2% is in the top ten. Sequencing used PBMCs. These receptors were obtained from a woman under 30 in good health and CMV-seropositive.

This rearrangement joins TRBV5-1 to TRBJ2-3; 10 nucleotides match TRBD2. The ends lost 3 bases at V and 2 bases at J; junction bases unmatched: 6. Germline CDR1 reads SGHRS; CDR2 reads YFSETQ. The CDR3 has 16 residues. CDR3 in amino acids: CASSSASGGYTDTQYF. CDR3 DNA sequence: TGCGCCAGCAGCTCGGCTAGCGGGGGATACACAGATACGCAGTATTTT.

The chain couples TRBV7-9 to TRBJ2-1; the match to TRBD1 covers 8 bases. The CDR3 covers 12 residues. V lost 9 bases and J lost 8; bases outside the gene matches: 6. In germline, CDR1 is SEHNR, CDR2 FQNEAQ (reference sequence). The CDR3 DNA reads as TGTGCCAGTCAGGGGGCGAATCATGAGCAGTTCTTC. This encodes CASQGANHEQFF.

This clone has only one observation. This chain's CDR3 is CASSHQTGYSNQPQHF. The CDR3 region has the DNA TGTGCCAGCAGTCATCAGACAGGTTATAGCAATCAGCCCCAGCATTTT. The chain is built from TRBV28 and TRBJ1-5; D might be TRBD1 (6 bases). Germline CDR1 and CDR2: MDHEN and SYDVKM. This CDR3 is 16 amino acids long. The V end lost 5 bases, the J end lost 0 bases, and 14 bases lay between the germline ends. The whole variable domain, filled in from reference TRBV28 and TRBJ1-5, reads DVKVTQSSRYLVKRTGEKVFLECVQDMDHENMFWYRQDPGLGLRLIYFSYDVKMKEKGDIPEGYSVSREKKERFSLILESASTNQTSMYLCASSHQTGYSNQPQHFGDGTRLSIL.

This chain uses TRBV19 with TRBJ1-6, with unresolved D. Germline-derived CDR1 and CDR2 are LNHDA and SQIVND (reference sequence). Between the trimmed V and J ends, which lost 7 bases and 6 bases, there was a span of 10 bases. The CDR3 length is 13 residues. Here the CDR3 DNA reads TGTGCCAGTAAAGCCGCGGGTAATTCACCCCTCCACTTT. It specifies CASKAAGNSPLHF.